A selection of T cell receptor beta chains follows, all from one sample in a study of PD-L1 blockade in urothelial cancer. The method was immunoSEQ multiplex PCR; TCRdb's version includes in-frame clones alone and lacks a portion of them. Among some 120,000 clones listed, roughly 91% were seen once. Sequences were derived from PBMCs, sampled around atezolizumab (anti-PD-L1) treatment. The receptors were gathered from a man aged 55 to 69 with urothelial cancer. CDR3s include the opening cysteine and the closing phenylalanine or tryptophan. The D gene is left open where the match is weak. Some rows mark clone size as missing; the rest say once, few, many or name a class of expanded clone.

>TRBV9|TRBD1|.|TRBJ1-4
CASSVGARGREKLFF
TGTGCCAGCAGCGTAGGGGCCAGGGGGAGGGAAAAACTGTTTTTT
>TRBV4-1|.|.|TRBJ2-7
CASSHLSGSYEQYF
TGCGCCAGCAGCCATCTTAGCGGCTCCTACGAGCAGTACTTC
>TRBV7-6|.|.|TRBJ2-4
CASSLVGGRGENIQYF
TGTGCCAGCAGCTTAGTGGGGGGGCGCGGGGAAAACATTCAGTACTTC
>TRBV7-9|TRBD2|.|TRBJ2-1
CASSFLSGNGGEQFF
TGTGCCAGCAGCTTCCTAAGCGGGAACGGGGGTGAGCAGTTCTTC
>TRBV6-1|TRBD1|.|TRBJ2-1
CASRKTGHNEQFF
TGTGCCAGCAGGAAGACAGGGCACAATGAGCAGTTCTTC
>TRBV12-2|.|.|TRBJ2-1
CASRLGYEVNQAAYNEQFF
TGTGCAAGTCGCTTAGGGTACGAGGTCAACCAAGCGGCCTACAATGAGCAGTTCTTC
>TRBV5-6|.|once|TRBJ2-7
CASSSGLFGSYEQYF
TGTGCCAGCAGCTCGGGACTCTTCGGCTCCTACGAGCAGTACTTC
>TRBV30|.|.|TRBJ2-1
CAWSPRQRQFF
TGTGCCTGGAGTCCGAGGCAGAGGCAGTTCTTC
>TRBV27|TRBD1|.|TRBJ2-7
CASSIGQGLSEQYF
TGTGCCAGCAGTATAGGACAGGGGCTCTCCGAGCAGTACTTC
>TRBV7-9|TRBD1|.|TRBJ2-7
CASSRTSQGIYEQYF
TGTGCCAGCAGCCGCACCTCACAGGGGATCTACGAGCAGTACTTC
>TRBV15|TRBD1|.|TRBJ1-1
CATSRRQGAGAEAFF
TGTGCCACCAGCAGGCGACAGGGGGCGGGAGCTGAAGCTTTCTTT
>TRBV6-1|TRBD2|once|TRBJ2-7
CASTRREVTYEQYF
TGTGCCAGCACCCGGCGGGAGGTAACCTACGAGCAGTACTTC
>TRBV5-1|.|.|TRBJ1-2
CASSEETGANYGYTF
TGCGCCAGCAGCGAAGAGACAGGAGCTAACTATGGCTACACCTTC
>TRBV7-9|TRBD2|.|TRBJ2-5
CASSGQGLAGETQYF
TGTGCCAGCAGCGGCCAAGGACTAGCGGGAGAGACCCAGTACTTC
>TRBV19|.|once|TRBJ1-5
CASSIERSNQPQHF
TGTGCCAGTAGTATCGAACGGTCAAATCAGCCCCAGCATTTT
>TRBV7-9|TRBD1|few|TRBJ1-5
CASSSTGANQPQHF
TGTGCCAGCAGCTCAACAGGGGCAAATCAGCCCCAGCATTTT
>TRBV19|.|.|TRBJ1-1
CASSAYRELDTEAFF
TGTGCCAGTAGTGCCTACAGGGAATTGGACACTGAAGCTTTCTTT
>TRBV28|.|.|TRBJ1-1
CASSLSVLLAEAFF
TGTGCCAGCAGTTTATCGGTCCTTCTCGCTGAAGCTTTCTTT
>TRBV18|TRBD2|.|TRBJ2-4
CASSPDAGGIQYF
TGTGCCAGCTCACCTGACGCGGGAGGCATTCAGTACTTC
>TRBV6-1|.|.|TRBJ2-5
CASSERTVQGTQYF
TGTGCCAGCAGTGAAAGAACGGTCCAGGGGACCCAGTACTTC
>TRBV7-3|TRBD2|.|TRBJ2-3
CASSLTGTRNTDTQYF
TGTGCCAGCAGCTTAACCGGGACTAGGAACACAGATACGCAGTATTTT
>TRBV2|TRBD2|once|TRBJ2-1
CASWGGFEQFF
TGTGCCAGCTGGGGAGGGTTTGAGCAGTTCTTC
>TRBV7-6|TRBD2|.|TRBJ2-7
CASSPTSGYEQYF
TGTGCCAGCAGCCCGACTAGCGGCTACGAGCAGTACTTC
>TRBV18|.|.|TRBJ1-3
CASSLDRGNTIYF
TGTGCCAGCTCACTTGACAGGGGAAACACCATATATTTT
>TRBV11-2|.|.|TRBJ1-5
CASSPSGRNQPQHF
TGTGCCAGCAGCCCCTCCGGGAGAAATCAGCCCCAGCATTTT
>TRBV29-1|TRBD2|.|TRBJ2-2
CSVDAGATTGELFF
TGCAGCGTTGACGCGGGAGCGACGACCGGGGAGCTGTTTTTT
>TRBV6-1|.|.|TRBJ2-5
CASSITDRQETQYF
TGTGCCAGCAGTATAACAGATAGACAAGAGACCCAGTACTTC
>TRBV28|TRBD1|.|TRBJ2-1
CASSQRTGPYNEQFF
TGTGCCAGCAGCCAACGGACAGGGCCCTACAATGAGCAGTTCTTC
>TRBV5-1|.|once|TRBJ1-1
CASSFRGNTEAFF
TGCGCCAGCAGCTTCCGCGGGAACACTGAAGCTTTCTTT
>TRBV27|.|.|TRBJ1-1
CASSFHPGDTEAFF
TGTGCCAGCAGTTTCCATCCGGGGGACACTGAAGCTTTCTTT
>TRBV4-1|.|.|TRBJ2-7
CASSSGLSYEQYF
TGCGCCAGCAGCAGCGGACTCTCCTACGAGCAGTACTTC
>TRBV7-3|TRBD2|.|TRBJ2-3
CASSLGVAGGSSTDTQYF
TGTGCCAGCAGCTTAGGGGTAGCGGGGGGAAGTAGCACAGATACGCAGTATTTT
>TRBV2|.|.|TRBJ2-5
CAGGTSADETQYF
TGTGCCGGTGGGACTTCTGCAGACGAGACCCAGTACTTC
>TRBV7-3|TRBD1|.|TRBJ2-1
CASSIRTGEGMSEQFF
TGTGCCAGCAGCATCCGGACAGGGGAGGGAATGAGTGAGCAGTTCTTC